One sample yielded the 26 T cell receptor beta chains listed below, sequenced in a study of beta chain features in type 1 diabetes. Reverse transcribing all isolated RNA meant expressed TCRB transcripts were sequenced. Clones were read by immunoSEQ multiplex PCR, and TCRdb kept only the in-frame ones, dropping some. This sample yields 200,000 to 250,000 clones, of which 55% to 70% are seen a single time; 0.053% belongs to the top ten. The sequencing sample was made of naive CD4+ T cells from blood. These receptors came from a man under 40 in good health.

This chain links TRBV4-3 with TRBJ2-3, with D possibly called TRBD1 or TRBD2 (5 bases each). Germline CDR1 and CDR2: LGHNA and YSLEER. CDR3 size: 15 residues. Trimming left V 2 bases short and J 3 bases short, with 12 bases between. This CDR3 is CASSQTPRETDTQYF. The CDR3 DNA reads TGCGCCAGCAGCCAAACCCCCAGGGAGACAGATACGCAGTATTTT.

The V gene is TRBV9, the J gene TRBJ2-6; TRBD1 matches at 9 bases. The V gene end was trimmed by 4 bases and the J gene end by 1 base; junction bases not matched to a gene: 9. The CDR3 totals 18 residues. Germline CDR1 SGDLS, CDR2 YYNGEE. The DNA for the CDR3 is TGTGCCAGCAGCCCGCGGGACAGGGTGAGGTCTGGGGCCAACGTCCTGACTTTC. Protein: CASSPRDRVRSGANVLTF.

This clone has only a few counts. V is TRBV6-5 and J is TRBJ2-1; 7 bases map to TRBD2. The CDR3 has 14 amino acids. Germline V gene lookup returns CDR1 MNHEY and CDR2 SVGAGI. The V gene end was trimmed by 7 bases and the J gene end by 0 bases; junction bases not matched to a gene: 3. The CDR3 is CASTRGSSYNEQFF. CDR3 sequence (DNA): TGTGCCAGCACCCGCGGGAGCTCCTACAATGAGCAGTTCTTC.

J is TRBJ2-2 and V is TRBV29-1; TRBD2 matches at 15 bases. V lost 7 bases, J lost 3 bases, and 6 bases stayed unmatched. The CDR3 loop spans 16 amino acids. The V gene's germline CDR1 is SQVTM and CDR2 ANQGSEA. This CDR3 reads CSARGLAGGDTGELFF. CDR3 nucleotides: TGCAGCGCCAGGGGACTAGCGGGGGGCGACACCGGGGAGCTGTTTTTT.

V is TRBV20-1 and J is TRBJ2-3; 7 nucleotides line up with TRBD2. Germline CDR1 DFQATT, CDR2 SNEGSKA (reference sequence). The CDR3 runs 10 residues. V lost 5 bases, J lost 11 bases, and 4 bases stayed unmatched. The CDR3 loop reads CSAEAGEQYF. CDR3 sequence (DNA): TGCAGTGCTGAGGCGGGGGAGCAGTATTTT.

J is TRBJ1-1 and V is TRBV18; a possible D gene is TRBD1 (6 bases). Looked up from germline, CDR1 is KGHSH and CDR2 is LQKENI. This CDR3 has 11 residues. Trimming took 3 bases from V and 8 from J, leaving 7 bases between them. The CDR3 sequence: CASSPDREAFF. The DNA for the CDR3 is TGTGCCAGCTCACCCGACAGGGAAGCTTTCTTT. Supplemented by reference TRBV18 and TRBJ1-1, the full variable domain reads NAGVMQNPRHLVRRRGQEARLRCSPMKGHSHVYWYRQLPEEGLKFMVYLQKENIIDESGMPKERFSAEFPKEGPSILRIQQVVRGDSAAYFCASSPDREAFFGQGTRLTVV.

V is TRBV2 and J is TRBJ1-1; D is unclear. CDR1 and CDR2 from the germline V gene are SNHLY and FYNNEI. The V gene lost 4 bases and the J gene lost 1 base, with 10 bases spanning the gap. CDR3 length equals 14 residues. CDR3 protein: CASSAVTRNTEAFF. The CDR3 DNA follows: TGTGCCAGCAGTGCCGTGACACGGAACACTGAAGCTTTCTTT.

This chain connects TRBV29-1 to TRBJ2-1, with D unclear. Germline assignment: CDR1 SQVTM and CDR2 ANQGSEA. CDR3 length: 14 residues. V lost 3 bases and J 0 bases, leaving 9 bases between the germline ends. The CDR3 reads CSVDDRRSYNEQFF. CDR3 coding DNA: TGCAGCGTTGATGACCGCCGCTCCTACAATGAGCAGTTCTTC.

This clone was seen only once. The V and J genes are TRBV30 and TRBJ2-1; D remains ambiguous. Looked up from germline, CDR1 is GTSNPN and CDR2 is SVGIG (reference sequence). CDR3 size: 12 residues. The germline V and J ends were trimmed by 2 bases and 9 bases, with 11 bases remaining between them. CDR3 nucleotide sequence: TGTGCCTGGAGTAGGGATGTTAGTGAGCAGTTCTTC. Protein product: CAWSRDVSEQFF.

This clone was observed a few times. The CDR3, as DNA: TGTGCCTGGAGTCAGAGGGACTATCTATCGTACTTC. Residues: CAWSQRDYLSYF. The chain recombines TRBV30 with TRBJ2-7; 7 bases are shared with TRBD2. The V gene end was trimmed by 2 bases and the J gene end by 12 bases; junction bases not matched to a gene: 10. This CDR3 has 12 amino acids. In germline, CDR1 is GTSNPN, CDR2 SVGIG (reference sequence).

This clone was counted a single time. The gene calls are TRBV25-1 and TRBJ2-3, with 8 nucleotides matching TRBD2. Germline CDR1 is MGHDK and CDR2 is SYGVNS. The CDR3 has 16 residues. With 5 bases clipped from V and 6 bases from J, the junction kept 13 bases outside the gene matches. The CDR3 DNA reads TGTGCCAGCAGTAAAACTAGCGGTGGGATTTGGGATACGCAGTATTTT. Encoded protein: CASSKTSGGIWDTQYF.

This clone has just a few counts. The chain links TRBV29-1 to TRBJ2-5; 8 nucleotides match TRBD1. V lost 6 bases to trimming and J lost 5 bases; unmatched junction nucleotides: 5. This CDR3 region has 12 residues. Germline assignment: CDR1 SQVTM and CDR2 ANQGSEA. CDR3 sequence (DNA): TGCAGCGTGACAGGGGCTTCCGAGACCCAGTACTTC. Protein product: CSVTGASETQYF.

CDR3 region: CAISVQDSSYNEQFF. CDR3 sequence (DNA): TGTGCCATCAGTGTTCAGGACAGCTCCTACAATGAGCAGTTCTTC. The chain uses TRBV10-3 and TRBJ2-1; maybe TRBD1 (6 bases). Per germline, CDR1 ENHRY and CDR2 SYGVKD. With 4 bases removed from V and 0 bases from J, the gap between germline ends came to 10 bases. This CDR3 is 15 amino acids long.

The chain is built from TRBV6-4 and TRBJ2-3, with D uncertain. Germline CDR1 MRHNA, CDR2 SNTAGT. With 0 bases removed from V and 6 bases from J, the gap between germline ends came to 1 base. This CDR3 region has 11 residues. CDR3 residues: CASSDSDTQYF. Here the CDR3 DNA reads TGTGCCAGCAGTGACTCCGATACGCAGTATTTT.

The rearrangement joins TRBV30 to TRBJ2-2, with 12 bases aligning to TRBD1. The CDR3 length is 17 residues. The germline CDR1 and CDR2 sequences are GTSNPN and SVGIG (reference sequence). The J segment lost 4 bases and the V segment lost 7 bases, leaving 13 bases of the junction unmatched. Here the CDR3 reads CALPEGQGARSTGELFF. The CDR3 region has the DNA TGTGCCTTGCCAGAGGGACAGGGGGCGCGTAGCACCGGGGAGCTGTTTTTT.

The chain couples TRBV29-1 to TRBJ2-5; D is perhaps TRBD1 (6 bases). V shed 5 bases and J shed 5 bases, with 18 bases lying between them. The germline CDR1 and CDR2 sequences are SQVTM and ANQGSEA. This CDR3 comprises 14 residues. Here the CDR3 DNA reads TGCAGCGTTATGACAGGAGGAACATCGGAGACCCAGTACTTC. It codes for CSVMTGGTSETQYF. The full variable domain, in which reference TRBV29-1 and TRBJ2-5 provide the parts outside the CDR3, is SAVISQKPSRDICQRGTSLTIQCQVDSQVTMMFWYRQQPGQSLTLIATANQGSEATYESGFVIDKFPISRPNLTFSTLTVSNMSPEDSSIYLCSVMTGGTSETQYFGPGTRLLVL.

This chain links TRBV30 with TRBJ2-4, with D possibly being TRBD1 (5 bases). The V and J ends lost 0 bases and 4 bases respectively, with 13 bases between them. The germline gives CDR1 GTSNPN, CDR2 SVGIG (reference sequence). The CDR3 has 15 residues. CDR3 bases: TGTGCCTGGAGTGTAAATTGGGCAGGGAAAAACATTCAGTACTTC. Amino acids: CAWSVNWAGKNIQYF.

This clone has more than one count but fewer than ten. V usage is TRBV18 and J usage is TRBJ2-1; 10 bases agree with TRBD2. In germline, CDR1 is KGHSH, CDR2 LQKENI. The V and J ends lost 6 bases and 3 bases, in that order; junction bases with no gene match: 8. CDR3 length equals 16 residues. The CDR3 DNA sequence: TGTGCCAGCTCTCCCCGTGGACTAGCGGACTACAATGAGCAGTTCTTC. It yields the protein CASSPRGLADYNEQFF.

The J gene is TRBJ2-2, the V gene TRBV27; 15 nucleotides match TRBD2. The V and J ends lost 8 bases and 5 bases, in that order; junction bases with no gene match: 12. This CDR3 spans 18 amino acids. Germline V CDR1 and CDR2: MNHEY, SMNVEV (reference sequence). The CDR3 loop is CASLNLGLAGGQTGELFF. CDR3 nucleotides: TGTGCCAGCTTGAACTTAGGACTAGCGGGAGGGCAAACCGGGGAGCTGTTTTTT.

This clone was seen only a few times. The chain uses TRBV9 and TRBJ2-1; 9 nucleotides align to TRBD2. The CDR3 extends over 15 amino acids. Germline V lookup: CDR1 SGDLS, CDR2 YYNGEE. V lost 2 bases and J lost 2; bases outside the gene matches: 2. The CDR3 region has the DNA TGTGCCAGCAGCGTTAGCGGGAGTACCTACAATGAGCAGTTCTTC. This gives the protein CASSVSGSTYNEQFF.

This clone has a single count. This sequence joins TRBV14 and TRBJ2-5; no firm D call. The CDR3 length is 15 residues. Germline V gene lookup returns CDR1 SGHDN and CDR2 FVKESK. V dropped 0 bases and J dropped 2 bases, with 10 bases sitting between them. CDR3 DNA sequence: TGTGCCAGCAGCCAAGAAGGGCGAGAACAAGAGACCCAGTACTTC. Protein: CASSQEGREQETQYF.

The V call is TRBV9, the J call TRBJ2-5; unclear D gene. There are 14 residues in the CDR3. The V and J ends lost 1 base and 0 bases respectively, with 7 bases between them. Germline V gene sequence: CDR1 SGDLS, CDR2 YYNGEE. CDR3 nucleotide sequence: TGTGCCAGCAGCGTAACAGCGTACCAAGAGACCCAGTACTTC. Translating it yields CASSVTAYQETQYF.

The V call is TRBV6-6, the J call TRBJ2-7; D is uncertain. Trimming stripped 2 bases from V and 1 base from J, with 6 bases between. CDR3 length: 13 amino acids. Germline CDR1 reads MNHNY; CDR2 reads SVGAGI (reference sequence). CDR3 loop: CASSYEASYEQYF. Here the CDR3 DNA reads TGTGCCAGCAGTTACGAGGCGTCCTACGAGCAGTACTTC.

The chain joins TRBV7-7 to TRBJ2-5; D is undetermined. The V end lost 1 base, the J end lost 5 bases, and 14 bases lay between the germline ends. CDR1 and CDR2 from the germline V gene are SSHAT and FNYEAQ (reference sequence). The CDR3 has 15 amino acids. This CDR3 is CASSLEGLGGETQYF. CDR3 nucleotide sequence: TGTGCCAGCAGCTTAGAGGGATTGGGTGGCGAGACCCAGTACTTC.

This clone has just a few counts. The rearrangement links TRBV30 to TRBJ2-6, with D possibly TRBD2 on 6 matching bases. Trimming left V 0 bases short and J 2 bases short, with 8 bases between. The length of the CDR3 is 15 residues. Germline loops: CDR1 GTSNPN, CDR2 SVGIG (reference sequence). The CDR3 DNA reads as TGTGCCTGGAGTGTTGGGGGGACTGGGGCCAACGTCCTGACTTTC. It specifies CAWSVGGTGANVLTF. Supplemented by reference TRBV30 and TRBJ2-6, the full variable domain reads SQTIHQWPATLVQPVGSPLSLECTVEGTSNPNLYWYRQAAGRGLQLLFYSVGIGQISSEVPQNLSASRPQDRQFILSSKKLLLSDSGFYLCAWSVGGTGANVLTFGAGSRLTVL.

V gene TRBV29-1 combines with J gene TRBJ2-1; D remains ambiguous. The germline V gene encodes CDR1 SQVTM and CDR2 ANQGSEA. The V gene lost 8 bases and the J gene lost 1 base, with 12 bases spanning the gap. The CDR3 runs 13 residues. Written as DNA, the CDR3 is TGCAGCATTCTGTTGCGGTCCTACAATGAGCAGTTCTTC. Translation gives CSILLRSYNEQFF.